A single sample is the source of the 28 T cell receptor beta chains below, sequenced in a study of shared clonotypes between healthy human individuals. Generated by immunoSEQ multiplex PCR, the TCRdb table keeps only in-frame clones and is missing some. Here the sample spans over 2 million clones, roughly 96% being singletons. The sample consisted of naive CD4+ T cells sorted from blood. The subset denotes: CD45RA+ positively selected. The receptor source for this set is a man between 18 and 29 years old in good health.

The gene calls are TRBV19 and TRBJ2-7; no clear D. Trimming cost V 0 bases and J 0 bases, with 9 bases left between them. CDR3 length: 15 residues. Germline-derived CDR1 and CDR2 are LNHDA and SQIVND (reference sequence). CDR3 nucleotides: TGTGCCAGTAGTATAGATTTCCGAAGCTCCTACGAGCAGTACTTC. Residues: CASSIDFRSSYEQYF.

The sample holds a few counts of this clone. V gene TRBV2 combines with J gene TRBJ1-2; no definite D call. V gave up 7 bases and J gave up 4 bases, with 7 bases separating them. The germline CDR1 and CDR2 sequences are SNHLY and FYNNEI. CDR3 length equals 11 residues. DNA for the CDR3: TGTGCCAGCACCGGTACCTATGGCTACACCTTC. Protein sequence: CASTGTYGYTF.

This chain uses TRBV6-9 with TRBJ2-5; D may be TRBD1 or TRBD2 (6 bases each). The V end was cut by 6 bases, the J end by 6 bases, with 17 bases between. The CDR3 covers 14 residues. Looked up from germline, CDR1 is MNHGY and CDR2 is SVAAGI. CDR3 coding DNA: TGTGCCAGCAGACCTGGGGGGCGCAATCAGACCCAGTACTTC. Amino acid sequence: CASRPGGRNQTQYF.

About this clone itself: This specimen includes other DNA sequences encoding the same CDR3. V is TRBV7-6 and J is TRBJ1-6; D gene uncertain. V lost 0 bases and J 7 bases, leaving 4 bases between the germline ends. The CDR3 is made up of 13 amino acids. Germline CDR1 is SGHVS and CDR2 is FNYEAQ. The CDR3 here is CASSLAQNSPLHF. As DNA, the CDR3 is TGTGCCAGCAGCTTAGCTCAGAATTCACCCCTCCACTTT. The full variable domain, its missing parts supplied by reference TRBV7-6 and TRBJ1-6, is GAGVSQSPRYKVTKRGQDVALRCDPISGHVSLYWYRQALGQGPEFLTYFNYEAQQDKSGLPNDRFSAERPEGSISTLTIQRTEQRDSAMYRCASSLAQNSPLHFGNGTRLTVT.

The chain joins TRBV5-4 to TRBJ2-7, with 13 bases identical to TRBD2. J lost 4 bases, V lost 3 bases, and 13 bases had no gene match. The V gene's germline CDR1 is SGHNT and CDR2 YYREEE (reference sequence). The CDR3 sequence is 18 residues long. Here the CDR3 reads CASSSASGTSGKVYEQYF. The DNA of the CDR3 is TGTGCCAGCAGCTCCGCTTCCGGGACTAGCGGGAAGGTGTACGAGCAGTACTTC.

This rearrangement joins TRBV5-1 to TRBJ1-5, with D unclear. This CDR3 has 14 residues. Germline CDR1 and CDR2: SGHRS and YFSETQ. Deletions cut 1 base from V and 5 bases from J, with 10 bases between. CDR3 loop: CASSLLPDDQPQHF. CDR3 nucleotides: TGCGCCAGCAGCTTGCTTCCGGACGATCAGCCCCAGCATTTT.

The chain recombines TRBV2 with TRBJ1-6, with a weak D call TRBD1 (6 bases). Trimming cost V 6 bases and J 6 bases, with 12 bases left between them. CDR3 size: 14 residues. From germline, CDR1 is SNHLY and CDR2 FYNNEI. The CDR3 DNA is TGTGCCAGCAGGAACGACAGGAGTAATTCACCCCTCCACTTT. It encodes CASRNDRSNSPLHF.

The chain combines TRBV7-2 with TRBJ2-1; D might be TRBD1 (6 bases). The CDR3 loop spans 15 amino acids. V was trimmed by 4 bases and J by 4 bases, leaving 14 bases between them. CDR1 is SGHTA, CDR2 FQGNSA, per germline. DNA for the CDR3: TGTGCCAGCAGCTATAGCCTTCAGGGGTACAATGAGCAGTTCTTC. Translated: CASSYSLQGYNEQFF.

The chain carries TRBV11-2 and TRBJ2-3; tentatively, D is TRBD1 (7 bases). The CDR3 has 17 residues. V lost 2 bases, J lost 2 bases, and 17 bases lay in between. Germline V lookup: CDR1 SGHAT, CDR2 FQNNGV. This chain's CDR3 is CASSLRGTVGPTDTQYF. CDR3 nucleotide sequence: TGTGCCAGCAGCTTACGCGGGACAGTGGGCCCCACAGATACGCAGTATTTT.

Only a few counts were recorded for this clone. V is TRBV19 and J is TRBJ1-5; D gene ambiguous. Per germline, CDR1 LNHDA and CDR2 SQIVND (reference sequence). Trimming removed 7 bases from V and 1 base from J, with 11 bases in between. This CDR3 comprises 14 residues. In DNA form, the CDR3 reads TGTGCCAGTACTCTGGAGGGAAGCAATCAGCCCCAGCATTTT. Amino acid sequence: CASTLEGSNQPQHF.

As concerns this clone: Other DNA sequences in this specimen translate into the identical CDR3. V is TRBV2 and J is TRBJ2-2; 8 bases match TRBD1. Germline values: CDR1 SNHLY, CDR2 FYNNEI. V gave up 3 bases and J gave up 2 bases; unmatched junction bases: 2. This CDR3 region has 15 residues. This CDR3 is CASSDPGGNTGELFF. The CDR3 DNA follows: TGTGCCAGCAGTGACCCAGGGGGCAACACCGGGGAGCTGTTTTTT.

In regard to this clone: This CDR3 is also generated by other DNA sequences in the sample. The rearrangement uses TRBV5-1 and TRBJ2-7; 10 bases line up with TRBD1. Germline V lookup: CDR1 SGHRS, CDR2 YFSETQ. The J segment lost 1 base and the V segment lost 3 bases, leaving 4 bases of the junction unmatched. This CDR3 is built from 15 residues. The CDR3 reads CASSSPGQGSYEQYF. The CDR3 DNA is TGCGCCAGCAGCTCACCGGGACAGGGGTCCTACGAGCAGTACTTC.

This chain joins TRBV6-1 and TRBJ2-7; D perhaps matches TRBD1 (7 bases). Trimming removed 6 bases from V and 3 bases from J, with 15 bases in between. In germline, CDR1 is MNHNS, CDR2 SASEGT. The CDR3 covers 14 residues. The CDR3 bases are TGTGCCAGCAGCGGGGGACAGTCCCTCTACGAGCAGTACTTC. This translates into CASSGGQSLYEQYF.

V usage is TRBV5-8 and J usage is TRBJ2-7; weak D call: TRBD2 (6 bases). The CDR3 length is 16 residues. The germline gives CDR1 SGHTS, CDR2 YDEGEE. Trimming cost V 0 bases and J 0 bases, with 13 bases left between them. The CDR3 nucleotides are TGTGCCAGCAGCTTGGAGGGCGGGAAGAGCTCCTACGAGCAGTACTTC. Protein: CASSLEGGKSSYEQYF.

With respect to this clone: Other DNA sequences in the same sample also yield this CDR3. Here the CDR3 DNA reads TGTGCCAGCTCACCTAGGGAACAAGAGACCCAGTACTTC. Amino acids: CASSPREQETQYF. The rearrangement uses TRBV18 and TRBJ2-5; D not resolved. Germline V CDR1 and CDR2: KGHSH, LQKENI. V dropped 3 bases and J dropped 2 bases, with 7 bases sitting between them. The CDR3 is 13 amino acids.

The chain employs TRBV2 and TRBJ1-4, with D uncertain. The V and J ends lost 0 bases and 8 bases respectively, with 4 bases between them. Germline V gene lookup returns CDR1 SNHLY and CDR2 FYNNEI. The CDR3 extends over 12 amino acids. Here the CDR3 reads CASSEASEKLFF. CDR3 DNA sequence: TGTGCCAGCAGTGAAGCGAGCGAAAAACTGTTTTTT.

V usage is TRBV6-5 and J usage is TRBJ1-2; TRBD1 matches 9 bases. Germline CDR1 reads MNHEY; CDR2 reads SVGAGI. The V and J ends lost 7 bases and 5 bases, in that order; junction bases with no gene match: 8. The CDR3 length is 14 residues. CDR3 in amino acids: CASNRGQGWYGYTF. The CDR3, as DNA: TGTGCCAGCAATCGGGGACAGGGTTGGTATGGCTACACCTTC.

On this clone itself: One end of the junction varies from germline; a read error may be responsible. This chain connects TRBV18 to TRBJ1-1; D ambiguous. The CDR3 contains 14 residues. Germline V gene data show CDR1 as KGHSH and CDR2 as LQKENI. The DNA of the CDR3 is TGTGCCAGCTCACCAAGGCAAGTGTTCACTGAAGCTTTGTTT. Translated, it gives CASSPRQVFTEALF.

V is TRBV9 and J is TRBJ2-5; perhaps D is TRBD1 or TRBD2 (6 bases each). Germline CDR1 reads SGDLS; CDR2 reads YYNGEE. The CDR3 runs 16 residues. The V gene lost 4 bases and the J gene lost 5 bases, with 21 bases spanning the gap. The CDR3 DNA follows: TGTGCCAGCAGCCGGGGGCTAGCCGGTACAGGGGAGACCCAGTACTTC. Its translation is CASSRGLAGTGETQYF.

V and J are TRBV25-1 and TRBJ1-1, with unresolved D. Trimming stripped 6 bases from V and 2 bases from J, with 16 bases between. The CDR3 is made up of 15 amino acids. The germline V gene encodes CDR1 MGHDK and CDR2 SYGVNS. The CDR3 sequence: CASSEADSGNTEAFF. Here the CDR3 DNA reads TGTGCCAGCAGCGAGGCGGACTCGGGAAACACTGAAGCTTTCTTT.

The chain links TRBV2 to TRBJ1-1; possibly TRBD1 for D (5 bases). The V and J ends lost 2 bases and 9 bases respectively, with 10 bases between them. The CDR3 sequence is 12 residues long. The germline CDR1 and CDR2 sequences are SNHLY and FYNNEI. The CDR3 DNA follows: TGTGCCAGCAGTGAACTGGCAGGGAAAGCTTTCTTT. It encodes CASSELAGKAFF.

The V call is TRBV18, the J call TRBJ1-4; the D is unclear. This CDR3 is 13 amino acids long. V was pared by 2 bases and J by 10 bases, with 11 bases between. Per the germline V gene, CDR1 is KGHSH and CDR2 is LQKENI. The CDR3: CASSPSSPAKLFF. The CDR3 DNA sequence: TGTGCCAGCTCACCATCCTCTCCCGCAAAACTGTTTTTT.

The CDR3 nucleotides are TGTGCCAGCAGCCAAGGGACCCAAGAGACCCAGTACTTC. It is translated as CASSQGTQETQYF. The chain has TRBV5-6 and TRBJ2-5, with D perhaps matching TRBD1 or TRBD2 (5 bases each). The V and J ends lost 4 bases and 1 base respectively, with 8 bases between them. CDR3 length: 13 residues. Germline V gene sequence: CDR1 SGHDT, CDR2 YYEEEE.

The chain has TRBV11-2 and TRBJ2-2; D gene ambiguous. Per germline, CDR1 SGHAT and CDR2 FQNNGV. This CDR3 is built from 11 residues. V lost 3 bases to trimming and J lost 4 bases, with 0 bases between them. As DNA, the CDR3 is TGTGCCAGCAGCTTCACCGGGGAGCTGTTTTTT. Its protein product is CASSFTGELFF.

The chain's CDR3 is CASSLTDITGELFF. CDR3 DNA: TGCGCCAGCAGCTTGACCGATATCACCGGGGAGCTGTTTTTT. The chain carries TRBV5-1 and TRBJ2-2, with D unclear. The V and J ends lost 1 base and 4 bases respectively, with 8 bases between them. Germline V lookup: CDR1 SGHRS, CDR2 YFSETQ. The CDR3 consists of 14 residues. The whole variable domain, filled in from reference TRBV5-1 and TRBJ2-2, reads KAGVTQTPRYLIKTRGQQVTLSCSPISGHRSVSWYQQTPGQGLQFLFEYFSETQRNKGNFPGRFSGRQFSNSRSEMNVSTLELGDSALYLCASSLTDITGELFFGEGSRLTVL.

This chain joins TRBV27 and TRBJ1-5, with 8 bases that match TRBD1. Germline trimming cut 0 bases from V and 6 bases from J; bases unmatched to any gene: 7. The CDR3 spans 16 residues. Germline V gene lookup returns CDR1 MNHEY and CDR2 SMNVEV (reference sequence). This chain's CDR3 is CASSLSAGGVGQPQHF. The CDR3 DNA sequence: TGTGCCAGCAGTTTATCCGCAGGGGGCGTGGGTCAGCCCCAGCATTTT.

In the case of this clone: A much larger clone is a single base away; this may be a read error. V is TRBV27 and J is TRBJ2-7, with TRBD1 matching over 7 bases. The ends lost 4 bases at V and 0 bases at J; junction bases unmatched: 6. The CDR3 is 15 amino acids. CDR1 and CDR2 from the germline V gene are MNHEY and SMNVEV (reference sequence). The CDR3 bases are TGTGCCAGCAGTTCGACAGGGAGATCCTCCTACGAGCAGTACTTC. Residues: CASSSTGRSSYEQYF.

This chain uses TRBV2 with TRBJ1-3; no clear D gene. V was clipped by 7 bases and J by 8 bases, with 12 bases between them. The CDR3 has 12 residues. Germline CDR1 reads SNHLY; CDR2 reads FYNNEI. The chain's CDR3 is CASIPTKDTIYF. The CDR3 nucleotides read TGTGCCAGCATCCCCACCAAGGACACCATATATTTT.